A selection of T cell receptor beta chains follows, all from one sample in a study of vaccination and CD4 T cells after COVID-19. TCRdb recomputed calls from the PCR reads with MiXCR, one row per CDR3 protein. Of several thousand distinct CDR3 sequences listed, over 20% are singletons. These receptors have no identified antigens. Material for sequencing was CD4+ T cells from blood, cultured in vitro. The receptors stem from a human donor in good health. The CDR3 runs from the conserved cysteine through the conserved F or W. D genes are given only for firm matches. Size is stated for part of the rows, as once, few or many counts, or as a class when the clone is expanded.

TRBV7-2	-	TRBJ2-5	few	CASSLSGYQETQYF	TGTGCCAGCAGCTTGAGCGGGTACCAAGAGACCCAGTACTTC
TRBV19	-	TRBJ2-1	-	CASSRSTTPNEQFF	TGTGCCAGTAGTAGATCAACCACCCCCAATGAGCAGTTCTTC
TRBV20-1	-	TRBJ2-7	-	CSARVRGSGYEQYF	TGCAGTGCTAGAGTGAGGGGAAGTGGCTACGAGCAGTACTTC
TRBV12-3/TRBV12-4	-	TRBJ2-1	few	CASSTLSQGNEQFF	TGTGCCAGCAGTACTCTGAGCCAAGGGAATGAGCAGTTCTTC
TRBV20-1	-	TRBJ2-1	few	CSARDLRIGGRNEQFF	TGCAGTGCTAGAGACTTACGCATCGGGGGTCGGAATGAGCAGTTCTTC
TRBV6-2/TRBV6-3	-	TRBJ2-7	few	CASSYSVPGYEQYF	TGTGCCAGCAGTTACTCTGTCCCAGGCTACGAGCAGTACTTC
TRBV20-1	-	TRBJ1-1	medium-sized	CSARDRETEAFF	TGCAGTGCTAGAGACAGGGAGACTGAAGCTTTCTTT
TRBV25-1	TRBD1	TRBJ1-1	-	CASRGQGKTEAFF	TGTGCCAGCAGAGGACAGGGGAAGACTGAAGCTTTCTTT
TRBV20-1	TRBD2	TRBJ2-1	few	CSARRGSNEQFF	TGCAGTGCTAGGCGGGGGAGTAATGAGCAGTTCTTC
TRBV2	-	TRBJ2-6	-	CASSESGFGGANVLTF	TGTGCCAGCAGTGAATCAGGGTTTGGTGGGGCCAACGTCCTGACTTTC
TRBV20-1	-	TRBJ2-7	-	CSARGGHTSYEQYF	TGCAGTGCCAGAGGGGGACACACCTCCTACGAGCAGTACTTC
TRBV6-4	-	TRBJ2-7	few	CASSAEPTYEQYF	TGTGCCAGCAGTGCTGAGCCGACCTACGAGCAGTACTTC
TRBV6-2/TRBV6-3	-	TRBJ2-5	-	CASSYSEEGETQYF	TGTGCCAGCAGTTACTCGGAGGAGGGAGAGACCCAGTACTTC
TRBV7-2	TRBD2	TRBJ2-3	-	CASSLAGGPTDTQYF	TGTGCCAGCAGCTTAGCGGGAGGGCCTACGGATACGCAGTATTTT
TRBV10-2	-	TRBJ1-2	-	CASSEEGWYGYTF	TGCGCCAGCAGTGAGGAAGGGTGGTATGGCTACACCTTC
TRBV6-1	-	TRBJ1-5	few	CASGGHREDQPQHF	TGTGCCAGCGGCGGTCACAGGGAAGATCAGCCCCAGCATTTT
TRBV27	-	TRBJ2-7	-	CASSFGYSYEQYF	TGTGCCAGCAGTTTTGGCTATTCCTACGAGCAGTACTTC
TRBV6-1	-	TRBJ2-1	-	CASSEFGQSSSYNEQFF	TGTGCCAGCAGTGAATTCGGACAGTCAAGCTCCTACAATGAGCAGTTCTTC
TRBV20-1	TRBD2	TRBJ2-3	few	CSAATSGGSDTQYF	TGCAGTGCCGCGACTAGCGGGGGGTCAGATACGCAGTATTTT
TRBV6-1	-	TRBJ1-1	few	CASSPGQLTEAFF	TGTGCCAGCAGTCCCGGACAGCTCACTGAAGCTTTCTTT
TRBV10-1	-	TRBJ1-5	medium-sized	CASSEEGGPQHF	TGCGCCAGCAGTGAGGAGGGGGGGCCCCAGCATTTT
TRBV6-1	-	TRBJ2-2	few	CASSEEASSGELFF	TGTGCCAGCAGTGAAGAGGCCTCCTCCGGGGAGCTGTTTTTT
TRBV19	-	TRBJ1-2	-	CASSRQGGGEGYTF	TGTGCCAGTAGTCGGCAGGGTGGAGGAGAAGGCTACACCTTC
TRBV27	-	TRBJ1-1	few	CASSPRWTEILNTEAFF	TGTGCCAGCAGTCCTCGATGGACAGAAATATTGAACACTGAAGCTTTCTTT
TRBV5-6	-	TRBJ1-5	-	CVSSLQAGPNQPQHF	TGTGTCAGCAGCCTTCAAGCAGGGCCCAATCAGCCCCAGCATTTT
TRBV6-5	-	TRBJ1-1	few	CASSYSERGTEAFF	TGTGCCAGCAGTTACTCAGAGAGGGGAACTGAAGCTTTCTTT
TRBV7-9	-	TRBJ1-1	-	CASSLERSGNTEAFF	TGTGCCAGCAGCTTAGAACGGTCGGGGAACACTGAAGCTTTCTTT
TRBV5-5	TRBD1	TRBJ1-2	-	CASSSTGLYGYTF	TGTGCCAGCAGCTCGACAGGGCTCTATGGCTACACCTTC
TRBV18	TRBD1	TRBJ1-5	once	CASSKQGARNQPQHF	TGTGCCAGCTCTAAACAGGGGGCTCGGAATCAGCCCCAGCATTTT
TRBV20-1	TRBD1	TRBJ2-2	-	CSAPRDRGYTGELFF	TGCAGTGCTCCCAGGGACAGGGGTTACACCGGGGAGCTGTTTTTT
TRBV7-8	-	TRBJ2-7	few	CASSLSYEQYF	TGTGCCAGCAGTCTCTCCTACGAGCAGTACTTC
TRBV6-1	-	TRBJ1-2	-	CASTTQGRAHGYTF	TGTGCCAGCACAACACAGGGTAGGGCGCATGGCTACACCTTC
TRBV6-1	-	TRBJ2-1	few	CASSLSGTSYNEQFF	TGTGCCAGCAGTCTTTCAGGTACTTCCTACAATGAGCAGTTCTTC
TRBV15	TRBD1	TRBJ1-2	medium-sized	CATSRTDRGFYGYTF	TGTGCCACCAGCAGAACAGACAGGGGATTCTATGGCTACACCTTC
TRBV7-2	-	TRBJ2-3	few	CASSSGPHF	TGTGCCAGCAGCTCGGGACCGCATTTT
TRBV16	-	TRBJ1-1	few	CAIQTGLNTEAFF	TGTGCCATCCAAACAGGCCTGAACACTGAAGCTTTCTTT
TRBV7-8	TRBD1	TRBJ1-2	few	CASSLGTGDYGYTF	TGTGCCAGCAGCCTTGGGACAGGGGACTATGGCTACACCTTC
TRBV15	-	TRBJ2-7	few	CATSREAWGYEQYF	TGTGCCACCAGCAGAGAAGCTTGGGGCTACGAGCAGTACTTC
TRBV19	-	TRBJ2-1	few	CASSISQGFNEQFF	TGTGCCAGTAGTATCTCCCAGGGGTTCAATGAGCAGTTCTTC
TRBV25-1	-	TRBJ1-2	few	CASSENPPREGYTF	TGTGCCAGCAGTGAAAATCCCCCAAGGGAGGGCTACACCTTC
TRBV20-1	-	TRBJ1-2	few	CSARENGGYTF	TGCAGTGCTAGAGAGAATGGCGGCTACACCTTC
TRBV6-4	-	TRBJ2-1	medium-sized	CASSDSGHNEQFF	TGTGCCAGCAGTGACTCGGGACACAATGAGCAGTTCTTC